A selection of T cell receptor beta chains follows, all from one sample in a study of tumor and adjacent non-tumor tissue in lung cancer. TCRdb passed the multiplex PCR reads through MiXCR, listing each CDR3 protein once. The top ten clones hold roughly 13% of a sample with 100,000 to 150,000 distinct CDR3 sequences, approximately 66% of them seen once. The sequenced sample consisted of lung tumor tissue. The receptors shown here come from a man aged 25 to 40 with non-small cell lung cancer. Each CDR3 is given without its conserved first and last residue.

v_call: TRBV12-3/TRBV12-4
cdr3_length: 12
cdr3_aa: ASSLGTGSLEQY

v_call: TRBV20-1
cdr3_length: 15
cdr3_aa: SARVHLELSGAIVLT

v_call: TRBV4-1
cdr3_length: 14
cdr3_aa: ASRRDKRGRSYEQY

v_call: TRBV20-1
cdr3_length: 10
cdr3_aa: SASTWPVGYT

v_call: TRBV11-3
cdr3_length: 11
cdr3_aa: ASNLGPHNEQF

v_call: TRBV4-2
cdr3_length: 14
cdr3_aa: VSSQDGGSGANVLT

v_call: TRBV6-2/TRBV6-3
cdr3_length: 13
cdr3_aa: ANNYSTGPDNEQF

v_call: TRBV5-8
cdr3_length: 11
cdr3_aa: VSRGAGHSPLH

v_call: TRBV20-1
cdr3_length: 13
cdr3_aa: IAREHGSSSGEQY

v_call: TRBV20-1
cdr3_length: 12
cdr3_aa: SAILGTRGYEQY

v_call: TRBV4-3
cdr3_length: 13
cdr3_aa: ASSQSGTSPKIDT

v_call: TRBV6-5
cdr3_length: 14
cdr3_aa: ASSYDESRVNRGYT

v_call: TRBV5-4
cdr3_length: 13
cdr3_aa: ASRTGGTSSYEQY

v_call: TRBV4-3
cdr3_length: 14
cdr3_aa: ASSQFGRTNAYEQY

v_call: TRBV5-4
cdr3_length: 15
cdr3_aa: ACSLLAGGTTYNKQF

v_call: TRBV11-2
cdr3_length: 15
cdr3_aa: ASSLVGGAGGTETQY

v_call: TRBV4-2
cdr3_length: 14
cdr3_aa: ACSQGPTPRGYGYT

v_call: TRBV11-2
cdr3_length: 13
cdr3_aa: ASSVDRGRGTEAF

v_call: TRBV28
cdr3_length: 13
cdr3_aa: ASSGQGTMNTEAF

v_call: TRBV6-6
cdr3_length: 13
cdr3_aa: ATNPGTGAQETQY

v_call: TRBV12-3/TRBV12-4
cdr3_length: 13
cdr3_aa: ASSLTGAGTYEQY

v_call: TRBV11-2
cdr3_length: 13
cdr3_aa: ASSFIVGGINEQL

v_call: TRBV4-2
cdr3_length: 11
cdr3_aa: ASNRGIQDEQY

v_call: TRBV12-3/TRBV12-4
cdr3_length: 11
cdr3_aa: ASSLVQRGTQY

v_call: TRBV11-3
cdr3_length: 10
cdr3_aa: ASSYDARGLF

v_call: TRBV7-2
cdr3_length: 15
cdr3_aa: ASSPGTSGGPFYEQY

v_call: TRBV29-1
cdr3_length: 9
cdr3_aa: SVGTSVRQY

v_call: TRBV20-1
cdr3_length: 14
cdr3_aa: SAVGQYPLAKNIQY

v_call: TRBV6-1
cdr3_length: 13
cdr3_aa: DSQRTGTGVNVLT

v_call: TRBV11-1
cdr3_length: 12
cdr3_aa: ASSGGQGLNIQY

v_call: TRBV12-3/TRBV12-4
cdr3_length: 12
cdr3_aa: ASSLREINQPQH

v_call: TRBV24-1
cdr3_length: 10
cdr3_aa: ATSDTGAEQY

v_call: TRBV11-3
cdr3_length: 14
cdr3_aa: ASSLEGEREYNGQF

v_call: TRBV12-3/TRBV12-4
cdr3_length: 13
cdr3_aa: ASSEQDNPIDTQY

v_call: TRBV9
cdr3_length: 12
cdr3_aa: ASSVAEGGSLLH

v_call: TRBV11-2
cdr3_length: 15
cdr3_aa: ASSLGAQGAIYSPLH

v_call: TRBV12-3/TRBV12-4
cdr3_length: 12
cdr3_aa: ASGGLTATGELF

v_call: TRBV4-2
cdr3_length: 13
cdr3_aa: ASSPGGGGSYEQY

v_call: TRBV16
cdr3_length: 16
cdr3_aa: ASSHMDRGLEANYGYT

v_call: TRBV7-8
cdr3_length: 12
cdr3_aa: ASSLGRITDTQY

v_call: TRBV6-2/TRBV6-3
cdr3_length: 12
cdr3_aa: ANNSGSWYNEQF

v_call: TRBV20-1
cdr3_length: 13
cdr3_aa: SARVPGTRDPPLH

v_call: TRBV11-2
cdr3_length: 10
cdr3_aa: TSSPDRGEAF